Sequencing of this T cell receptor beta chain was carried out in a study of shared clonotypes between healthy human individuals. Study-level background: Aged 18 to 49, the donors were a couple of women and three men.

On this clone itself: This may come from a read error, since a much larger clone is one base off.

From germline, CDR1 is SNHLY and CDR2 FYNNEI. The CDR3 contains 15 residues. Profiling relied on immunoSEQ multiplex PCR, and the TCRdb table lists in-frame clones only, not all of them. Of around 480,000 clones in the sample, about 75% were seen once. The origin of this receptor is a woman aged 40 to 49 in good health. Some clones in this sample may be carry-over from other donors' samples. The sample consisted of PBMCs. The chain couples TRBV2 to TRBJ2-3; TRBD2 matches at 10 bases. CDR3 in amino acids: CASSKAGGPTDTQYF. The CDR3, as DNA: TGTGCCAGCAGTAAAGCGGGAGGGCCCACAGATACGCAGTATTTT.